This T cell receptor beta chain was captured by sequencing in a study of T cells in women clearing cervical HPV infection. In the case of this clone: The read falls 3 residues short of the CDR3 end, and the missing part is taken from the germline J gene.

Average input was around 1,300 ng genomic DNA for immunoSEQ TCR beta CDR3 amplification. Clones were read by immunoSEQ multiplex PCR, and TCRdb kept only the in-frame ones, dropping some. Its table lists tens of thousands of clones. The V gene lost 1 base and the J gene lost 2 bases, with 9 bases spanning the gap. This CDR3 has 14 residues. Germline-derived CDR1 and CDR2 are SEHNR and FQNEAQ (reference sequence). The receptor comes from a woman between 18 and 69 years old with a cervical HPV16 infection that either progressed to CIN3+ or cleared (not recorded which). Material for sequencing was blood buffy coat. The chain carries TRBV7-9 and TRBJ2-7, with D perhaps matching TRBD2 (5 bases). The DNA read from the CDR3 is TGTGCCAGCAGCTTAGGAGGGTTGCCCTACGAG. Amino acid sequence: CASSLGGLPYE. The full CDR3 protein reads CASSLGGLPYEQYF.